These 6 T cell receptor beta chains came from one sample sequenced in a study of T-cell reconstitution after alpha-beta-depleted transplantation in children. Unique molecular identifiers were built into the TCRbeta library. TCRdb called the PCR reads again in MiXCR, with one record for every CDR3 protein. The sample holds about a million distinct CDR3 sequences, roughly 29% seen once. The material was PBMCs, mostly from graft donor cells, obtained 360 days after TCRalphabeta/CD19-depleted stem cell transplant. The receptors here all came from a boy in the first two years of life who had a stem cell transplant for SCID, so the T cells may come from the graft donor.

CDR3 residues: CASSLAGELVGSPLHF. In nucleotides, the CDR3 is TGCGCCAGCAGCCTAGCAGGGGAATTGGTCGGATCACCCCTCCACTTT. The chain couples TRBV5-1 to TRBJ1-6; D perhaps matches TRBD1 (6 bases). Looked up from germline, CDR1 is SGHRS and CDR2 is YFSETQ. This CDR3 is 16 amino acids long. V lost 4 bases and J 10 bases, leaving 21 bases between the germline ends.

The chain joins TRBV27 to TRBJ1-1; no firm D call. V was shortened by 4 bases and J by 6 bases, with 6 bases between the two germline ends. Per the germline V gene, CDR1 is MNHEY and CDR2 is SMNVEV (reference sequence). This CDR3 contains 11 residues. The CDR3 sequence: CASSSPSEAFF. As DNA, the CDR3 is TGTGCCAGCAGTTCCCCCTCTGAAGCTTTCTTT.

This clonotype came up a few times. The chain couples TRBV28 to TRBJ1-2; weak D call: TRBD1 (5 bases). Trimming took off 5 bases at V and 5 bases at J, with 12 bases between the two ends. The CDR3 contains 13 residues. Germline CDR1 and CDR2: MDHEN and SYDVKM. CDR3 bases: TGTGCCAGCAGTCTCCCGGCAGGGTATGGCTACACCTTC. Translation gives CASSLPAGYGYTF.

The V and J genes are TRBV7-9 and TRBJ1-5; TRBD1 matches 8 bases. The CDR3 has 17 residues. V dropped 1 base and J dropped 1; count of bases not matched to a gene: 6. CDR1 SEHNR and CDR2 FQNEAQ come from the germline V gene (reference sequence). The CDR3 DNA sequence: TGTGCCAGCAGCTTAGTTGGGACAGGACAGAGCAATCAGCCCCAGCATTTT. As protein: CASSLVGTGQSNQPQHF.

The chain uses TRBV7-9 and TRBJ1-4; D unresolved. The CDR3 has 14 residues. The germline V gene encodes CDR1 SEHNR and CDR2 FQNEAQ (reference sequence). The V end lost 5 bases, the J end lost 7 bases, and 14 bases lay between the germline ends. CDR3 sequence (DNA): TGTGCCAGCAGCCGATCCTGGACGAGTGAAAAACTGTTTTTT. It translates to CASSRSWTSEKLFF.

This clonotype was picked up one time. The chain employs TRBV7-3 and TRBJ2-3, with TRBD2 identical over 11 bases. Trimming removed 5 bases from V and 4 bases from J; junction bases left unmatched: 17. Looked up from germline, CDR1 is SGHTA and CDR2 is FQGTGA. The CDR3 spans 19 residues. CDR3 bases: TGTGCCAGCAGCCCCACCGGGACTAGCGGTTTCCGTCGATCAGATACGCAGTATTTT. It yields the protein CASSPTGTSGFRRSDTQYF.